Sequencing of this T cell receptor (beta chain) was carried out in a study of read filtering for tumor transcriptome and immune sequencing. CDR3 length: 17 residues. The germline CDR1 and CDR2 sequences are SQVTM and ANQGSEA. From around 0.4 ug of RNA, a library with molecular barcoded alpha/delta and beta/gamma adaptors was made. TCRdb re-called the reads with MiXCR, one entry per CDR3 protein. The repertoire holds more than 100,000 distinct CDR3 sequences, with 10% to 15% as singletons. Bone marrow was sampled from every patient at the time of active disease. Remarks on this clonotype: A single base separates this from a much larger clone, so it may be a read error.

The chain employs TRBV29-1 and TRBJ2-2; the match to TRBD2 covers 13 bases. The TCR was taken from a donor aged 40 or older with multiple myeloma. The sequencing input was a population of CD138-negative cells sorted from bone marrow. The CDR3 is CNVSVGTSGILAGELFF. The CDR3 DNA follows: TGCAACGTTTCGGTCGGGACTAGCGGGATTCTGGCCGGGGAGCTGTTTTTT.